These T cell receptor beta chains were read from a single sample in a study of blood T cells in healthy people across ages. Using its own MiXCR run on the 5' RACE reads, TCRdb lists one record per CDR3 protein. In the table there are 450,000 to 700,000 distinct CDR3 sequences, roughly 28% of which are singletons. Sequencing input: blood. Receptors originate from a woman aged 70-85 years in good health. Each CDR3 is given with its conserved first and last residue. Each record gives: J gene, V gene, CDR3 protein.

TRBJ2-7,TRBV2,CASSEAFTPSYEQYF
TRBJ2-7,TRBV7-2,CASSLASRGGDYEQYF
TRBJ1-2,TRBV20-1,CSARGDRGREGYTF
TRBJ2-5,TRBV30,CAWADQETQYF
TRBJ1-2,TRBV4-3,CASSHTGTGDYGYTF
TRBJ2-1,TRBV6-2/TRBV6-3,CASRFSGSGYNEQFF
TRBJ2-1,TRBV2,CASSAGQGGQFF
TRBJ2-2,TRBV5-1,CASSLKGQGTGELFF
TRBJ1-2,TRBV29-1,CSVKDPTGENGYTF
.,TRBV9,CASSVDRGAGLFETQYF
TRBJ2-7,TRBV12-3/TRBV12-4,CASSLWSAYEQYF
TRBJ2-5,TRBV5-1,CASSSGTGNTETQYF
TRBJ2-5,TRBV12-3/TRBV12-4,CASSPSTKQYF
TRBJ2-5,TRBV7-6,CASSLAPGQGAGGTQYF
TRBJ2-2,TRBV6-6,CASTLLQGAGNTGELFF
TRBJ1-5,TRBV6-1,CASSEYPTGGLQPQHF
TRBJ2-4,TRBV25-1,CASSETNRGVVAKNIQYF
TRBJ1-1,TRBV11-2,CASSLDLWARASLGVGNTEAFF
TRBJ2-5,TRBV7-2,CASSPSRAHYQETQYF
TRBJ2-7,TRBV7-9,CAGSLEAGAVSYEQYF
.,TRBV7-7,CASSPHPGSREQFF
TRBJ2-5,TRBV7-2,CARRRGRQETQYF
TRBJ2-2,TRBV10-3,CAISEGGLATGELFF
TRBJ1-1,TRBV20-1,CSARHIGQVNTEAFF
TRBJ2-1,TRBV7-9,CASSLAGRDNEQFF
TRBJ2-7,TRBV5-1,CANSLAESYEQYF
TRBJ2-7,TRBV20-1,CSARLAGAREQYF
TRBJ1-1,TRBV6-1,CASSLWTERAFF
.,TRBV20-1,CSARDELAGGLYYNEQFF
TRBJ1-4,TRBV7-2,CASSLARQANEKLFF
TRBJ2-1,TRBV19,CASSPKTSGRYNEQFF
TRBJ1-2,TRBV7-3,CASSLTGQGYSYTF
TRBJ1-2,TRBV2,CASSAWRGSANYGYTF
TRBJ1-5,TRBV19,CASSVQGPHQPQHF
TRBJ2-7,TRBV7-9,CASSSRTSYEQYF
TRBJ2-1,TRBV14,CASSQDTAGGLNEQFF
TRBJ2-7,TRBV5-5,CASSLAQGVGEQYF
TRBJ2-1,TRBV24-1,CATSDASGGTIYNEQFF
.,TRBV18,CASSRRRESYEQYF
TRBJ1-3,TRBV6-1,CASSEVVSSGNTIYF
.,TRBV12-3/TRBV12-4,CASALLTSHEQFF
TRBJ1-1,TRBV12-3/TRBV12-4,CASSTNSAGAFF
TRBJ2-5,TRBV20-1,CSARGPERTQYF
TRBJ2-3,TRBV18,CASSPDGQGEYF
TRBJ1-4,TRBV25-1,CASSDRGAGEKLFF
TRBJ2-5,TRBV7-8,CASTFRGGSKTLAQYF
TRBJ1-6,TRBV12-3/TRBV12-4,CASKKGQGSPPLHF
TRBJ2-7,TRBV7-2,CASSLPGTAGAREQYF
.,TRBV5-1,CASSLPDSYEQYF
TRBJ1-1,TRBV7-2,CASSLVAGGRTEAFF
TRBJ2-5,TRBV5-1,CASSLPQETQYF
TRBJ2-5,TRBV5-1,CASSLVGLAETQYF
TRBJ1-4,TRBV5-1,CASSLGQGGNEKLFF
TRBJ2-6,TRBV6-1,CASSEFPGQGSSGANVLTF
TRBJ2-5,TRBV7-6,CASSLGQLPEETQYF